This paragraph covers one T cell receptor (beta chain) sequence. How the authors handled the data: Reference gene primer amplification yielded estimated nucleated cell counts. Sequencing was performed with immunoSEQ multiplex PCR; in TCRdb, only in-frame clones are kept and a portion is missing. V and J calls and clone size are given by that table; D and trimming were obtained from the DNA. The sample holds around 89,000 clones, roughly 70% seen once. V lost 1 base, J lost 4 bases, and 10 bases lay in between. From germline, CDR1 is SQVTM and CDR2 ANQGSEA. This CDR3 is 13 amino acids long. These data originate in a study of blood T cell repertoires in COVID-19. Study in general: The United States, Italy and Spain were the sources of the acute and convalescent COVID-19 samples. In each case, the material was cDNA or gDNA derived from T cells, B-cell-depleted T cells, or PBMCs.

This sequence was found in a woman older than 75 with acute or convalescent COVID-19. This chain uses TRBV29-1 with TRBJ1-2; D is unclear. Sequencing was performed on peripheral blood. CDR3 sequence reads: CSVEAQRPYGYTF. The CDR3 coding sequence is TGCAGCGTTGAAGCACAGCGGCCCTATGGCTACACCTTC. Filled out from reference TRBV29-1 and TRBJ1-2, the complete variable domain reads SAVISQKPSRDICQRGTSLTIQCQVDSQVTMMFWYRQQPGQSLTLIATANQGSEATYESGFVIDKFPISRPNLTFSTLTVSNMSPEDSSIYLCSVEAQRPYGYTFGSGTRLTVV.